The source of this TCR beta chain is a study of memory CD4+ T cells and cytomegalovirus serostatus. Libraries were prepared by immunoSEQ multiplex PCR; TCRdb keeps only in-frame clonotypes and omits some of them. Among tens of thousands of clones listed, about 78% were seen once. Single viable CD3+CD4+CD8-CD45RO+ cells were sorted as the memory CD4+ T cells. This CDR3 comprises 12 residues. V lost 8 bases and J lost 1, with 9 bases in between. CDR1 and CDR2 (germline): SNHLY, FYNNEI. V and J are TRBV2 and TRBJ2-7; D is uncertain. The clonotype was recovered from an adult in good health and CMV-seropositive. The sequencing sample was made of memory CD4+ T cells from blood. The CDR3 loop is CASGSGSYEQYF. The CDR3 region has the DNA TGTGCCAGCGGAAGTGGGTCCTACGAGCAGTACTTC.